Listed here are 23 T cell receptor beta chains from one sample, sequenced in a study of shared clonotypes between healthy human individuals. Clones were sequenced by immunoSEQ multiplex PCR, and TCRdb holds only the in-frame ones, with some missing. The table has 980,000 or so clones, about three quarters seen once. The sample was memory CD4+ T cells sorted from blood. The sample's subset: CD45RA-negative fraction. These receptors all come from a man younger than 35 in good health.

The chain links TRBV7-9 to TRBJ2-3; D gene uncertain. The CDR3 spans 15 residues. Germline CDR1 reads SEHNR; CDR2 reads FQNEAQ (reference sequence). Between the trimmed V and J ends, which lost 5 bases and 1 base, there was a span of 13 bases. DNA for the CDR3: TGTGCCAGCAGCCGGCTTGAGTCGGGCACAGATACGCAGTATTTT. It is translated as CASSRLESGTDTQYF.

The sample holds many counts of this clone. V is TRBV4-3 and J is TRBJ2-4; no firm D call. Germline CDR1 is LGHNA and CDR2 is YSLEER. The CDR3 loop spans 13 amino acids. V dropped 3 bases and J dropped 7 bases, with 10 bases sitting between them. The CDR3 here is CASSQPDGNIQYF. CDR3 nucleotide sequence: TGCGCCAGCAGCCAGCCGGACGGGAACATTCAGTACTTC.

V usage is TRBV29-1 and J usage is TRBJ1-5; the D gene is possibly TRBD1 (5 bases). The CDR3 spans 13 residues. V was clipped by 3 bases and J by 6 bases, with 12 bases between them. Germline-derived CDR1 and CDR2 are SQVTM and ANQGSEA. The CDR3 loop is CSVEEGPGQPQHF. The DNA of the CDR3 is TGCAGCGTTGAGGAGGGGCCCGGTCAGCCCCAGCATTTT.

This clone was seen at least ten times. The chain couples TRBV7-4 to TRBJ2-5; no clear D gene. CDR1 is SGHVT, CDR2 SQSDAQ, per germline. V was pared by 9 bases and J by 0 bases, with 11 bases between. This CDR3 has 13 amino acids. The CDR3 spells CARDDKDQETQYF. DNA for the CDR3: TGTGCCAGGGATGACAAGGACCAAGAGACCCAGTACTTC. The full variable domain, with the rest looked up from reference TRBV7-4 and TRBJ2-5, is GAGVSQSPRYKVAKRGRDVALRCDSISGHVTLYWYRQTLGQGSEVLTYSQSDAQRDKSGRPSGRFSAERPERSVSTLKIQRTEQGDSAVYLCARDDKDQETQYFGPGTRLLVL.

The CDR3 bases are TGTGCCAGCAGCTTAGGGGGAACGCCTGGACGAGAGACCCAGTACTTC. Protein product: CASSLGGTPGRETQYF. The chain couples TRBV7-9 to TRBJ2-5, with no clear D. V lost 1 base to trimming and J lost 4 bases, with 16 bases between them. CDR1 and CDR2 (germline): SEHNR, FQNEAQ (reference sequence). This CDR3 contains 16 residues.

The rearrangement links TRBV30 to TRBJ1-3; 10 bases match TRBD1. V dropped 5 bases and J dropped 5; count of bases not matched to a gene: 3. Germline V lookup: CDR1 GTSNPN, CDR2 SVGIG (reference sequence). The CDR3 is 13 amino acids. The CDR3 reads CAWGTGARNTIYF. CDR3 nucleotides: TGTGCCTGGGGGACAGGGGCTCGAAACACCATATATTTT.

The chain has TRBV29-1 and TRBJ2-5, with TRBD2 as a possible D gene (6 bases). Between the trimmed V and J ends, which lost 7 bases and 5 bases, there was a span of 17 bases. The CDR3 has 13 residues. Germline V CDR1 and CDR2: SQVTM, ANQGSEA. DNA for the CDR3: TGCAGCGCCACATCCGGGGGACGGGAGACCCAGTACTTC. Encoded protein: CSATSGGRETQYF.

The chain combines TRBV4-2 with TRBJ2-7, with 11 bases that match TRBD2. Germline V lookup: CDR1 LGHNA, CDR2 YNFKEQ. The CDR3 contains 14 residues. V dropped 5 bases and J dropped 2; count of bases not matched to a gene: 2. The CDR3 sequence is CASSFSGGAYEQYF. For the CDR3, the DNA is TGTGCCAGCAGCTTTAGCGGGGGGGCCTACGAGCAGTACTTC.

The chain has TRBV28 and TRBJ1-6; maybe TRBD1 (5 bases). The CDR3 covers 15 residues. CDR1 and CDR2 from the germline V gene are MDHEN and SYDVKM. Trimming pared 6 bases from V and 7 bases from J, leaving 16 bases between. The CDR3 coding sequence is TGTGCCAGCAGGCAGGAGGAGGGGAACAATTCACCCCTCCACTTT. Residues: CASRQEEGNNSPLHF.

This clone was seen only once. The rearrangement joins TRBV18 to TRBJ1-4, with D hard to call. CDR1 and CDR2 from the germline V gene are KGHSH and LQKENI. V was trimmed by 6 bases and J by 2 bases, leaving 7 bases between them. CDR3 length: 13 residues. This CDR3 is CASSFRTNEKLFF. The CDR3 DNA reads as TGTGCCAGCTCTTTCAGGACTAATGAAAAACTGTTTTTT.

The rearrangement uses TRBV7-6 and TRBJ2-1, with D possibly TRBD2 on 6 matching bases. V dropped 5 bases and J dropped 0 bases, with 14 bases sitting between them. This CDR3 comprises 16 residues. Germline V gene sequence: CDR1 SGHVS, CDR2 FNYEAQ. The CDR3 loop is CASSPFIGSSYNEQFF. Written as DNA, the CDR3 is TGTGCCAGCAGCCCCTTCATCGGGAGCTCCTACAATGAGCAGTTCTTC.

V usage is TRBV11-2 and J usage is TRBJ1-1; perhaps TRBD1 as D (5 bases). CDR1 is SGHAT and CDR2 is FQNNGV in the germline V gene. The V gene lost 5 bases and the J gene lost 0 bases, with 16 bases spanning the gap. This CDR3 spans 16 amino acids. Here the CDR3 reads CASSLIFGTLNTEAFF. The DNA for the CDR3 is TGTGCCAGCAGCCTCATCTTCGGGACCCTGAACACTGAAGCTTTCTTT.

The gene calls are TRBV29-1 and TRBJ2-5; D might be TRBD1 or TRBD2, each matching 5 bases. Germline V CDR1 and CDR2: SQVTM, ANQGSEA. V shed 3 bases and J shed 1 base, with 9 bases lying between them. CDR3 length equals 13 residues. The CDR3, as DNA: TGCAGCGTTGAGCTAGGGACCCAAGAGACCCAGTACTTC. Protein product: CSVELGTQETQYF.

This chain uses TRBV10-3 with TRBJ1-2; 11 nucleotides align to TRBD1. Trimming at V came to 4 bases and at J to 6 bases, leaving 1 base not matched to a gene. Germline-derived CDR1 and CDR2 are ENHRY and SYGVKD. The CDR3 spans 13 residues. CDR3 in amino acids: CAISGTGGDGYTF. The CDR3 nucleotides read TGTGCCATCAGTGGGACAGGGGGCGATGGCTACACCTTC.

The chain is built from TRBV2 and TRBJ1-1; 7 bases line up with TRBD1. Germline CDR1 is SNHLY and CDR2 is FYNNEI. Unmatched junction bases numbered 6, after V lost 2 bases and J lost 6 bases. The CDR3 totals 14 residues. CDR3 DNA: TGTGCCAGCAGTGAACAGGGGGAGGTTCCTGAAGCTTTCTTT. The encoded protein is CASSEQGEVPEAFF.

V is TRBV7-9 and J is TRBJ1-6; no clear D. CDR1 is SEHNR, CDR2 FQNEAQ, per germline (reference sequence). Trimming took 4 bases from V and 9 from J, leaving 13 bases between them. The CDR3 is made up of 14 amino acids. CDR3 DNA: TGTGCCAGCAGCTCCGCCCCCTCCGGTTCACCCCTCCACTTT. Its protein product is CASSSAPSGSPLHF.

The CDR3 nucleotides are TGTGCCAGCAGCATCGGGACATCGAATACGCAGTATTTT. Translation: CASSIGTSNTQYF. The rearrangement joins TRBV5-6 to TRBJ2-3; maybe TRBD1 (6 bases). Germline-derived CDR1 and CDR2 are SGHDT and YYEEEE. V was clipped by 4 bases and J by 7 bases, with 13 bases between them. The CDR3 runs 13 residues.

CDR3 sequence reads: CASSLTASGGYTF. In DNA, the CDR3 is TGTGCCAGCAGCTTGACGGCCTCTGGTGGCTACACCTTC. The chain has TRBV7-3 and TRBJ1-2; the D is unclear. Germline V CDR1 and CDR2: SGHTA, FQGTGA. The CDR3 consists of 13 residues. Trimming left V 3 bases short and J 7 bases short, with 12 bases between.

The chain employs TRBV7-2 and TRBJ2-1; D unclear. V was shortened by 4 bases and J by 0 bases, with 10 bases between the two germline ends. This CDR3 region has 15 residues. Germline V gene sequence: CDR1 SGHTA, CDR2 FQGNSA. CDR3: CASSSAILSYNEQFF. The CDR3 DNA sequence: TGTGCCAGCAGCTCGGCTATTCTCTCCTACAATGAGCAGTTCTTC.

The chain employs TRBV10-2 and TRBJ2-2; D might be TRBD1 or TRBD2, each matching 5 bases. The ends were cut back, 2 bases at V and 7 bases at J, with 8 bases in the middle. Germline V gene data show CDR1 as WSHSY and CDR2 as SAAADI. The CDR3 runs to 13 residues. This CDR3 reads CASSEVGGGELFF. CDR3 nucleotide sequence: TGCGCCAGCAGTGAGGTTGGGGGCGGGGAGCTGTTTTTT.

Turning to this clone: Within the sample, other DNA sequences also encode this same CDR3. This chain joins TRBV5-1 and TRBJ1-1, with D uncertain. Germline assignment: CDR1 SGHRS and CDR2 YFSETQ. Trimming shortened V by 0 bases and J by 1 base, and 7 bases separated the two germline ends. This CDR3 is 14 amino acids long. In nucleotides, the CDR3 is TGCGCCAGCAGCTTGGTAGTGGGGAACACTGAAGCTTTCTTT. It is translated as CASSLVVGNTEAFF.

This chain links TRBV9 with TRBJ2-3, with no clear D. V was clipped by 7 bases and J by 3 bases, with 6 bases between them. The CDR3 is made up of 11 amino acids. Germline V lookup: CDR1 SGDLS, CDR2 YYNGEE. The CDR3 spells CASGRTDTQYF. The CDR3 DNA is TGTGCCAGCGGCAGGACAGATACGCAGTATTTT.

V usage is TRBV5-4 and J usage is TRBJ1-2; D perhaps matches TRBD1 (5 bases). CDR1 and CDR2 from the germline V gene are SGHNT and YYREEE (reference sequence). The CDR3 loop spans 14 amino acids. Deletions cut 3 bases from V and 5 bases from J, with 14 bases between. The CDR3 DNA follows: TGTGCCAGCAGCTCCCGGACAAAGGGTTATGGCTACACCTTC. Translating it yields CASSSRTKGYGYTF.